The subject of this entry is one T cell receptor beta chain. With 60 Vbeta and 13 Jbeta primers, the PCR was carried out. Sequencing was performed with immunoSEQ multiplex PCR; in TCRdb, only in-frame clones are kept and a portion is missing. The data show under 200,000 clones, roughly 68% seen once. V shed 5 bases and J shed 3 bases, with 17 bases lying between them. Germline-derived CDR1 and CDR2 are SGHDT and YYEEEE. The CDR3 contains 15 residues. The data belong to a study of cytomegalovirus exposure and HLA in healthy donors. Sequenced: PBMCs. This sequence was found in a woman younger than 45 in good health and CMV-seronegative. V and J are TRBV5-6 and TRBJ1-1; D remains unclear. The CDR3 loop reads CASSFLRVEDTEAFF. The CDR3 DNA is TGTGCCAGCAGTTTCCTGAGGGTAGAGGACACTGAAGCTTTCTTT.